This TCR beta chain was obtained from a study of TIL therapy for anti-PD-1-resistant metastatic lung cancer. Study context: Tumors were harvested before any PD-1/PD-L1 blockade.

Sequencing used immunoSEQ v3. Libraries were sequenced to 1.5 million to 2.5 million read pairs (survey) or roughly 4.5-6 million (deep). The repertoire was sequenced with immunoSEQ multiplex PCR; TCRdb's copy has only in-frame clones and lacks some. The profile shows around 15,000 clones, roughly 70% of them singletons. Per germline, CDR1 MNHEY and CDR2 SVGAGI. The CDR3 runs to 14 residues. V gave up 5 bases and J gave up 6 bases; unmatched junction bases: 3. Time point here: pre-treatment sample, taken before nivolumab and TIL therapy. This TCR came from a person between 30 and 79 years old with non-small cell lung cancer. The V and J genes are TRBV6-5 and TRBJ1-5, with 11 bases that match TRBD1. The sample consisted of blood, taken at baseline. CDR3 loop: CASSQDRGPQPQHF. The DNA of the CDR3 is TGTGCCAGCAGTCAGGACAGGGGGCCTCAGCCCCAGCATTTT.